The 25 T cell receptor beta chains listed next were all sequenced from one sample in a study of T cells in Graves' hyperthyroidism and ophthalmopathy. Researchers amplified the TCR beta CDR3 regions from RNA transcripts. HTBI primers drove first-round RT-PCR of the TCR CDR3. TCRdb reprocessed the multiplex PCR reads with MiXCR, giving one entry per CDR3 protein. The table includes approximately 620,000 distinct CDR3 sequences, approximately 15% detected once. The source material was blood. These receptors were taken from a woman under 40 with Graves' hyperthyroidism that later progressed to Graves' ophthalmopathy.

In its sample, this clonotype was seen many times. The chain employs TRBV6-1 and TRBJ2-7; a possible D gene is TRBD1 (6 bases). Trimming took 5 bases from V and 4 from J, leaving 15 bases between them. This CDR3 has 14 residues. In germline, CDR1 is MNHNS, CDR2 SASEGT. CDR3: CASSFTDRSYEQYF. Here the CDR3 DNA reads TGTGCCAGCAGTTTCACGGACAGATCGTACGAGCAGTACTTC.

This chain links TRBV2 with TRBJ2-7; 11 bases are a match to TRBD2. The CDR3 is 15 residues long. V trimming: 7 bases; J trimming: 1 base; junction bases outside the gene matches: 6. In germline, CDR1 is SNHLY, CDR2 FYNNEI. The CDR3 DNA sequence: TGTGCCAGCACGCTAGCGGGAGGATCGTCCTACGAGCAGTACTTC. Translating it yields CASTLAGGSSYEQYF.

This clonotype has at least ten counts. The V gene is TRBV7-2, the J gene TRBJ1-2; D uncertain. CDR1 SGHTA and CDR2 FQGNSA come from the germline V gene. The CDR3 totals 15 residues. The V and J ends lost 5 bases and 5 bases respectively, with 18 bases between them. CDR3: CASSEGMISSYGYTF. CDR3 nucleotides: TGTGCCAGCAGCGAAGGGATGATCAGTTCGTATGGCTACACCTTC.

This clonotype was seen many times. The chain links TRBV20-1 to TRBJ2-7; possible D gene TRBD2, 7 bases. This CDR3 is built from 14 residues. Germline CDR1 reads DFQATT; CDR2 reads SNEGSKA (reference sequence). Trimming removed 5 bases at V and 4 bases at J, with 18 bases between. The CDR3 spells CSAVGGGGRYEQYF. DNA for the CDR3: TGCAGTGCTGTCGGAGGGGGGGGGAGATACGAGCAGTACTTC.

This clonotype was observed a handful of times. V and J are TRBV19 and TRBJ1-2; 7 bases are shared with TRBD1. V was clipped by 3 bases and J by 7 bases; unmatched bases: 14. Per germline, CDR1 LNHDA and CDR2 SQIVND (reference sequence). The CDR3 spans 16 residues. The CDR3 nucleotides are TGTGCCAGTAGTATTATGGGAGACAGGAGGGGGCTTGGCTACACCTTC. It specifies CASSIMGDRRGLGYTF.

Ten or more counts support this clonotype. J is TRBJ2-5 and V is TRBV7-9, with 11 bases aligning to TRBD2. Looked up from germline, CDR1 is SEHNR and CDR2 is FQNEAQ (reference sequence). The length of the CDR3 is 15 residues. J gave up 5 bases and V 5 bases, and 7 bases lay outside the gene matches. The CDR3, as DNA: TGTGCCAGCAGCATAATAGCGGGAGGGCCGGAGACCCAGTACTTC. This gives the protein CASSIIAGGPETQYF.

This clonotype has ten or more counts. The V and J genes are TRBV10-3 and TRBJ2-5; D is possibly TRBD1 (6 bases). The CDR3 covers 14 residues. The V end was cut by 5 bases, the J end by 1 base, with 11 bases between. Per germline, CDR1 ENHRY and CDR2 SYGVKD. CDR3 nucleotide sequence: TGTGCCATCAGTCCAGGACAGCTCCAAGAGACCCAGTACTTC. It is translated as CAISPGQLQETQYF.

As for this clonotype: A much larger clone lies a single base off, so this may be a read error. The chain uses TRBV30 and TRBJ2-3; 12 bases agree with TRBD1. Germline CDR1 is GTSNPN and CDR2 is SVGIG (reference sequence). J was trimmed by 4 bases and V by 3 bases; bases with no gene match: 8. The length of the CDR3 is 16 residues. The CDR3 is CAWRAPGQGAADTQYF. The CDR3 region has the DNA TGTGCCTGGAGAGCACCGGGACAGGGGGCTGCAGATACGCAGTATTTT.

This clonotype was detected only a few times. CDR3 sequence reads: CSASQGEETQYF. The CDR3 DNA reads TGCAGTGCTAGTCAAGGGGAAGAGACCCAGTACTTC. The chain couples TRBV20-1 to TRBJ2-5; tentatively, D is TRBD1 (5 bases). The CDR3 has 12 residues. The ends were cut back, 3 bases at V and 3 bases at J, with 8 bases in the middle. CDR1 is DFQATT, CDR2 SNEGSKA, per germline (reference sequence).

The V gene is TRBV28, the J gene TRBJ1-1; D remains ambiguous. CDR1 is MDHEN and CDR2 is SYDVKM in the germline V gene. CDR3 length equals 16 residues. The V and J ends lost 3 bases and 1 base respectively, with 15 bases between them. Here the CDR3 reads CASSLLSVTANTEAFF. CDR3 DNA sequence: TGTGCCAGCAGTTTGCTAAGCGTAACGGCGAACACTGAAGCTTTCTTT.

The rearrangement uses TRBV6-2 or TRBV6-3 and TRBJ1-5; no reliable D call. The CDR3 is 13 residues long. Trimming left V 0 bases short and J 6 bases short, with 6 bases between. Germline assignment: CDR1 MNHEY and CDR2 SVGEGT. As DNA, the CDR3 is TGTGCCAGCAGTTACTCTATAGGTCAGCCCCAGCATTTT. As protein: CASSYSIGQPQHF.

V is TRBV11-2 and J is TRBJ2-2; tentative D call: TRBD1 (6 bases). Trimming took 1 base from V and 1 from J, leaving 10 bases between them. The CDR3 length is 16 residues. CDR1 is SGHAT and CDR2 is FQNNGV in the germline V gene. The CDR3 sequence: CASSLGQALNTGELFF. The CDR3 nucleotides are TGTGCCAGCAGCTTAGGACAGGCCCTGAACACCGGGGAGCTGTTTTTT.

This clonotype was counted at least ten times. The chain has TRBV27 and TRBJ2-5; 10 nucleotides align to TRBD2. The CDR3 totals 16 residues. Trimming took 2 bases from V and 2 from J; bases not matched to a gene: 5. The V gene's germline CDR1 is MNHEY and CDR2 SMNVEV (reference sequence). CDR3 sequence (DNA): TGTGCCAGCAGTTTAGTAGCGGGAGGCCCTCAAGAGACCCAGTACTTC. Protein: CASSLVAGGPQETQYF.

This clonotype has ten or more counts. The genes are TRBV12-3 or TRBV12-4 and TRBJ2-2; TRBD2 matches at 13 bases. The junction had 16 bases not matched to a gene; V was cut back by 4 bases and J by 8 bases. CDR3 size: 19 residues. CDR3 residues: CASSWTMSAGTSGKGELFF. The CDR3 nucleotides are TGTGCCAGCAGTTGGACAATGAGCGCCGGGACTAGCGGGAAGGGGGAGCTGTTTTTT.

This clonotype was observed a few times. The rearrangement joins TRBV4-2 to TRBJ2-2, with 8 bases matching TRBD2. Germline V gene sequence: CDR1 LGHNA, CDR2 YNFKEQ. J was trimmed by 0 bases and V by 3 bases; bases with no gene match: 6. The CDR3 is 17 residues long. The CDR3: CASSQNPGLANTGELFF. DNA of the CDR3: TGTGCCAGCAGCCAGAATCCGGGACTAGCGAACACCGGGGAGCTGTTTTTT.

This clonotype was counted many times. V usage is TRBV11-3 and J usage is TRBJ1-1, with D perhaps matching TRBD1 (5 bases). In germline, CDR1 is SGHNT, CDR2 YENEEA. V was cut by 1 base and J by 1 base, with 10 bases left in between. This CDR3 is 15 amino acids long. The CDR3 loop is CASSLGLGQNTEAFF. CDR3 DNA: TGTGCCAGCAGCTTAGGTCTCGGACAGAACACTGAAGCTTTCTTT.

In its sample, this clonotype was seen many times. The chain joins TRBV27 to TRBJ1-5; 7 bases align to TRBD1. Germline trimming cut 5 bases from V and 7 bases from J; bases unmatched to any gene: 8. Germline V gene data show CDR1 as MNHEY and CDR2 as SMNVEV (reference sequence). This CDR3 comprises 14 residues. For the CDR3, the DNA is TGTGCCAGCAGTCGACAGGGAGGTCCGCAGCCCCAGCATTTT. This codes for CASSRQGGPQPQHF.

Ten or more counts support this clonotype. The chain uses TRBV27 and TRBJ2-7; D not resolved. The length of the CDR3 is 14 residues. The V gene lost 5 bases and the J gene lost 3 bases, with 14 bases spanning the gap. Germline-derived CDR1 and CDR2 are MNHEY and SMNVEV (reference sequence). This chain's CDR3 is CASSLSPNGYEQYF. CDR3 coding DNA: TGTGCCAGCAGTCTTTCGCCGAACGGCTACGAGCAGTACTTC.

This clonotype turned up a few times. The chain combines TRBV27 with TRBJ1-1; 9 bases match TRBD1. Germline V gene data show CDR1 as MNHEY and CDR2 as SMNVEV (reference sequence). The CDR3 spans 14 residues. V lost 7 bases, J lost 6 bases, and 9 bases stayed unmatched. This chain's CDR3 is CASMTRTGDAEAFF. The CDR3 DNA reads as TGTGCCAGCATGACTAGGACAGGGGACGCTGAAGCTTTCTTT.

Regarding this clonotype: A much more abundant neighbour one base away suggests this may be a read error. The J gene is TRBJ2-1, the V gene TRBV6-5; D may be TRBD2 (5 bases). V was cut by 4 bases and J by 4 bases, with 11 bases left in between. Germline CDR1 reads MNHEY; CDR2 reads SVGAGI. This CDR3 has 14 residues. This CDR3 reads CASSFSRGYNEQFF. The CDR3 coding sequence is TGTGCCAGCAGTTTTTCACGGGGATACAATGAGCAGTTCTTC.

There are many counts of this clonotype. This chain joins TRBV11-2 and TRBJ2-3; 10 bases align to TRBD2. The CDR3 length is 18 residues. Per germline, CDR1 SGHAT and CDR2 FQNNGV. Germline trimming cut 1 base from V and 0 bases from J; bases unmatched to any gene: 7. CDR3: CASSLGLLTSGSTDTQYF. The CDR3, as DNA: TGTGCCAGCAGCTTAGGTCTACTGACTAGCGGGAGCACAGATACGCAGTATTTT. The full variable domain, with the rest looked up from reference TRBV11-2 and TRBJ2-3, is EAGVAQSPRYKIIEKRQSVAFWCNPISGHATLYWYQQILGQGPKLLIQFQNNGVVDDSQLPKDRFSAERLKGVDSTLKIQPAKLEDSAVYLCASSLGLLTSGSTDTQYFGPGTRLTVL.

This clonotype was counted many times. The CDR3 DNA reads as TGTGCCAGCGCCCCGGAGAGCTTTTACGAGCAGTACTTC. Its translation is CASAPESFYEQYF. The chain has TRBV11-2 and TRBJ2-7, with D hard to call. This CDR3 is 13 amino acids long. V lost 8 bases and J 4 bases, leaving 15 bases between the germline ends. CDR1 and CDR2 from the germline V gene are SGHAT and FQNNGV.

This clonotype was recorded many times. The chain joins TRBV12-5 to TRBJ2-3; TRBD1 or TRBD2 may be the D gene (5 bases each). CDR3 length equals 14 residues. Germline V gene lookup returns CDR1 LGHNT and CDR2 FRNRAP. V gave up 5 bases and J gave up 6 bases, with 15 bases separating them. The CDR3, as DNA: TGTGCTAGTGGTCCCGGGACGGGAACCGATACGCAGTATTTT. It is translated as CASGPGTGTDTQYF.

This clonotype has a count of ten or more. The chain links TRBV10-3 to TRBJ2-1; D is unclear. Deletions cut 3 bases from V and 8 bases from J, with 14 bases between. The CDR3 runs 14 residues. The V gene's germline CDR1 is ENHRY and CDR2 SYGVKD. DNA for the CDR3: TGTGCCATCAGTGACGCCCCCCGCGGCGATGAGCAGTTCTTC. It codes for CAISDAPRGDEQFF.

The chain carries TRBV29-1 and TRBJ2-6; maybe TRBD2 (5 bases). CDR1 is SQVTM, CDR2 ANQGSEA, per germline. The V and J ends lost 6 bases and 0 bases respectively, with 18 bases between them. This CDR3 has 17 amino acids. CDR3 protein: CSVMNWPRDSGANVLTF. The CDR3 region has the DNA TGCAGCGTGATGAATTGGCCTCGGGACTCTGGGGCCAACGTCCTGACTTTC.